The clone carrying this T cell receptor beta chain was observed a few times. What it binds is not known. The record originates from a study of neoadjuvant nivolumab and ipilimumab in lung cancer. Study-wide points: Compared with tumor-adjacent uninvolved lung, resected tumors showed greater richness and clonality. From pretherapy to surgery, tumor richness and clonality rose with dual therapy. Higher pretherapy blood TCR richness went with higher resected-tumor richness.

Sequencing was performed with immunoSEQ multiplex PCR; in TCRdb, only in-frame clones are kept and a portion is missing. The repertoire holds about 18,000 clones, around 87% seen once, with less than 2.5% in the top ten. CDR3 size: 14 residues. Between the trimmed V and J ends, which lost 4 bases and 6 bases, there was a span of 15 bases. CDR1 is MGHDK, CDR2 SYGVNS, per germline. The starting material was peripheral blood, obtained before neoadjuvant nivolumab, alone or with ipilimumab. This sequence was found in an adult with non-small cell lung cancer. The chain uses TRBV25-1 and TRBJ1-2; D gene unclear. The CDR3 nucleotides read TGTGCCAGCAGTGGGAGACACACCACTGATGGCTACACCTTC. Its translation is CASSGRHTTDGYTF.